Following are 3 T cell receptor beta chains from one sample sequenced in a study of blood T cell repertoires in COVID-19. TCRdb keeps only in-frame clones here, not all; method: immunoSEQ multiplex PCR. The table shows some 370,000 clones, with around 87% occurring only once. The sample was peripheral blood. The receptors were gathered from a woman in her 30s with COVID-19, enrolled during active disease.

There are a few counts of this clone. The chain combines TRBV6-5 with TRBJ1-1; TRBD1 is a possible D gene (5 bases). Trimming shortened V by 11 bases and J by 7 bases, and 17 bases separated the two germline ends. This CDR3 is 12 amino acids long. The germline CDR1 and CDR2 sequences are MNHEY and SVGAGI. The CDR3 bases are TGTGCCGCCCCTGAACCAGGGCATGAAGCTTTCTTT. Protein: CAAPEPGHEAFF.

CDR3 region: CASATGNQPQHF. DNA of the CDR3: TGTGCCAGCGCTACGGGGAATCAGCCCCAGCATTTT. The rearrangement uses TRBV6-5 and TRBJ1-5, with D uncertain. The CDR3 covers 12 residues. Germline V gene sequence: CDR1 MNHEY, CDR2 SVGAGI. The V gene lost 8 bases and the J gene lost 4 bases, with 9 bases spanning the gap.

This clone has only one observation. This chain uses TRBV6-2 or TRBV6-3 with TRBJ1-2; maybe TRBD1 (5 bases). Germline V lookup: CDR1 MNHEY, CDR2 SVGEGT. The CDR3 is made up of 14 amino acids. Trimming pared 2 bases from V and 4 bases from J, leaving 11 bases between. CDR3 bases: TGTGCCAGCAGTTACGGGGCGCTTTCCTATGGCTACACCTTC. Its protein is CASSYGALSYGYTF.